This T cell receptor (beta chain) stems from a study of OX40 agonist ivuxolimab in advanced cancers. Describing the broader study: Ivuxolimab was an agonistic, fully human IgG2 monoclonal antibody directed against OX40 (CD134), a costimulatory receptor. The purpose of peripheral TCRbeta sequencing was to test whether ivuxolimab changed TCR sequence diversity and led to clonal T-cell expansion. Of the roughly 54 dose-escalation patients, hepatocellular carcinoma was present in approximately 20, melanoma in roughly 15, renal cell carcinoma in 9 and head and neck cancer in 9. The paper describes the monotherapy dose-escalation part (N = 52 patients) of the phase I trial of ivuxolimab. Patients were allowed to have had prior anti-PD-1, anti-PD-L1 or anti-CTLA-4 therapy, and more than 30% of the dose-escalation patients had previously received checkpoint inhibitors. The dose-escalation cohort was about 83% male with a mean age of approximately 59 years, ranging from roughly 20 to 80. Intravenous ivuxolimab was administered to patients every 2 weeks at six dose levels: 0.01, 0.1, 0.3, 1.5, 3 and 10 mg/kg. Three dose-escalation patients achieved partial responses, one with hepatocellular carcinoma and two with cutaneous melanoma. What the research found in general, with its limitations: In partial responders in the 0.1-3.0 mg/kg groups, normalized peripheral clonal expansion was found to be among the lowest, especially among CD8+ T cells. Clonal expansion of both CD4+ and CD8+ blood T cells was observed from baseline to week 6 at doses 0.1 to 3.0 mg/kg. After ivuxolimab, CD8+ T cells had more expanded clones than CD4+ T cells on average. Low levels of normalized T-cell clonal expansion were also shown by some nonresponding patients. Which antigens the clonally expanded peripheral T cells were specific for was not determined.

Based on the germline V gene, the CDR1 and CDR2 sequences are MNHEY and SVGAGI. CDR3 length: 15 amino acids, cysteine to phenylalanine. Here the CDR3 DNA is all that survives: 45 bases in frame from base 1. V trim: 2 bases; J trim: 2 bases; unmatched bases: 2. The trial excluded patients who had a history of autoimmune disease or who were on systemic immunosuppression. Peripheral blood for TCR sequencing was collected from all dose cohorts at baseline, on cycle 4 day 1, and on cycle 7 day 1. Samples came from an open-label, multicenter, first-in-human phase I dose-escalation trial of ivuxolimab. The trial enrolled adults with locally advanced or metastatic head and neck squamous cell, hepatocellular, melanoma or renal cell carcinoma. CD4+ and CD8+ T cells were sorted separately from peripheral blood before TCR sequencing. Genomic DNA was isolated from the sorted cells so that the TCRbeta CDR3 region could be sequenced. TCRbeta CDR3 regions were sequenced using the immunoSEQ Assay. TCRdb limited this immuneACCESS table to in-frame rearrangements with V and J called. A share of clones is missing; checked studies link under half to unresolved V genes, and the rest is unexplained. Present in this sample are approximately 69,000 clones, 84% of which were seen just once. The ten largest clones represent approximately 7.2% of the sample.

Concerning this clone: There is no known antigen for this receptor. No base-level quality is on record; no much larger clone is a single base apart.

The clonotype originates from an adult with an advanced solid tumor such as melanoma, head and neck, liver or kidney cancer. Sequences were derived from CD4+ or CD8+ T cells sorted from blood, sampled in a trial of the OX40 agonist ivuxolimab. This sequence uses TRBV6-5 and TRBJ1-2; the central 10 bases match TRBD1. The bases read TGTGCCAGCAGTTACAGGGACAGGGGCAACTATGGCTACACCTTC. It translates as CASSYRDRGNYGYTF.